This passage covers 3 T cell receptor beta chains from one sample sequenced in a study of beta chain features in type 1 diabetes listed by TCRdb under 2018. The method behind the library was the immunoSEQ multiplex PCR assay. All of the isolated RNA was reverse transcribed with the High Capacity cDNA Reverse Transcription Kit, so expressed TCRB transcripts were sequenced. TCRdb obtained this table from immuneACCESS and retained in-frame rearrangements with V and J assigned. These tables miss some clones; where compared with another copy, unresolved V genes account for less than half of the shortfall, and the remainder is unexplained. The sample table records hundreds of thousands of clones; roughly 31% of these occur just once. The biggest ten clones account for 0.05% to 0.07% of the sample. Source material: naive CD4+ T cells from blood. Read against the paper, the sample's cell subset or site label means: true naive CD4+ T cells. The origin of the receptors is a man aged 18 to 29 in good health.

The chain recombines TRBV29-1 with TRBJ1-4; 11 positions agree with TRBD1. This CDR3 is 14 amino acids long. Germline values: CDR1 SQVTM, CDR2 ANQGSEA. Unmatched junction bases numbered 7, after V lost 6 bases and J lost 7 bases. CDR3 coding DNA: TGCAGCGTGAAGGACAGGGGGCCCGGTGAAAAACTGTTTTTT. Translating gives CSVKDRGPGEKLFF.

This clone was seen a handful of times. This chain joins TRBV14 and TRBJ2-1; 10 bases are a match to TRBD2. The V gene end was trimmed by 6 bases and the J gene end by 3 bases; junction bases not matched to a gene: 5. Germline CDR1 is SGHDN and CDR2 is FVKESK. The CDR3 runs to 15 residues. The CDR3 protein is CASSLTSGNYNEQFF. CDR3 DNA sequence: TGTGCCAGCAGTCTTACTAGCGGGAACTACAATGAGCAGTTCTTC.

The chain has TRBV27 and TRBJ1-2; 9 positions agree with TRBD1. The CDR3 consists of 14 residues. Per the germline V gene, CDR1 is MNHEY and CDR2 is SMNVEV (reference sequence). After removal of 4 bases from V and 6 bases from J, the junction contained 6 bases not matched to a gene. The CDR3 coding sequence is TGTGCCAGCAGTTCATCCGGGACAGGGAATGGCTACACCTTC. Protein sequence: CASSSSGTGNGYTF.